These 8 T cell receptor beta chains were sequenced from one sample in a study of beta chain features in type 1 diabetes. Expressed TCRB transcripts were sequenced because the entire RNA isolate underwent reverse transcription. Using immunoSEQ multiplex PCR, the repertoire was profiled, and TCRdb retains in-frame clones only, with some absent. The data hold some 360,000 clones, with about 20% observed a single time. Sequenced sample: naive CD4+ T cells from blood. These receptors originate from a woman under 30 in good health.

This clone was seen more than once but under ten times. This chain joins TRBV29-1 and TRBJ1-2, with D perhaps TRBD1 (6 bases). CDR1 and CDR2 from the germline V gene are SQVTM and ANQGSEA. CDR3 size: 16 residues. Trimming pared 6 bases from V and 0 bases from J, leaving 20 bases between. The CDR3: CSVFTSRGSPNYGYTF. DNA for the CDR3: TGCAGCGTCTTCACTTCCAGGGGATCGCCTAACTATGGCTACACCTTC.

This sequence joins TRBV7-9 and TRBJ2-5; 8 bases are a match to TRBD1. CDR3 length: 17 residues. CDR1 is SEHNR, CDR2 FQNEAQ, per germline (reference sequence). The junction had 13 bases not matched to a gene; V was cut back by 5 bases and J by 2 bases. The CDR3 loop is CASSPAGGRLQQETQYF. DNA of the CDR3: TGTGCCAGCAGCCCCGCAGGGGGCCGGCTACAGCAAGAGACCCAGTACTTC.

This chain joins TRBV29-1 and TRBJ1-2, with a weak D call TRBD1 (5 bases). Trimming pared 7 bases from V and 7 bases from J, leaving 22 bases between. Germline loops: CDR1 SQVTM, CDR2 ANQGSEA. The CDR3 extends over 14 amino acids. CDR3 coding DNA: TGCAGCGCAAGACCTGTGGGGCTCCGTGGTGGCTACACCTTC. Its protein product is CSARPVGLRGGYTF.

This clone appeared a few times. This chain links TRBV10-3 with TRBJ1-5, with D perhaps matching TRBD1 (6 bases). The CDR3 contains 16 residues. Germline V gives CDR1 ENHRY, CDR2 SYGVKD. V was shortened by 3 bases and J by 5 bases, with 17 bases between the two germline ends. CDR3 nucleotides: TGTGCCATCAGTGACGGGGGGGCGCAGGAGGATCAGCCCCAGCATTTT. It codes for CAISDGGAQEDQPQHF.

The rearrangement joins TRBV5-4 to TRBJ2-2; 8 positions agree with TRBD1. The germline V gene has CDR1 SGHNT and CDR2 YYREEE (reference sequence). The J segment lost 4 bases and the V segment lost 0 bases, leaving 2 bases of the junction unmatched. This CDR3 is built from 15 residues. In DNA, the CDR3 is TGTGCCAGCAGCTTGGCAGGGGGCGGCACCGGGGAGCTGTTTTTT. It yields the protein CASSLAGGGTGELFF.

The chain uses TRBV18 and TRBJ1-2; D is unclear. The CDR3 has 13 residues. The V and J ends lost 2 bases and 6 bases respectively, with 10 bases between them. The V gene's germline CDR1 is KGHSH and CDR2 LQKENI. The CDR3 here is CASSPREEDGYTF. The CDR3 DNA is TGTGCCAGCTCACCAAGGGAGGAGGATGGCTACACCTTC.

This clone was found a few times. The gene calls are TRBV6-6 and TRBJ1-5; maybe TRBD1 (6 bases). V lost 5 bases and J lost 7, with 15 bases in between. The CDR3 contains 14 residues. The V gene's germline CDR1 is MNHNY and CDR2 SVGAGI (reference sequence). The CDR3 loop is CASSPTRGSQPQHF. The CDR3 coding sequence is TGTGCCAGCAGTCCCACCAGGGGAAGCCAGCCCCAGCATTTT.

A few counts support this clone. CDR3 region: CASSLQGTYEQYF. The CDR3 nucleotides read TGCGCCAGCAGCTTGCAGGGGACCTACGAGCAGTACTTC. The chain links TRBV5-1 to TRBJ2-7, with D possibly TRBD1 on 6 matching bases. The germline V gene encodes CDR1 SGHRS and CDR2 YFSETQ. V shed 1 base and J shed 2 bases, with 7 bases lying between them. The CDR3 spans 13 residues.